A single sample gave rise to the 21 T cell receptor beta chains below, sequenced in a study of T-cell memory formation after mild COVID-19. TCRdb re-called the 5' RACE reads through MiXCR, storing one row per CDR3 protein. The sample has around 320,000 distinct CDR3 sequences; over 11% are singletons. The sample taken for sequencing was PBMCs or a T cell subset sorted from them (not recorded which). These receptors were obtained from a man aged 18 to 29 who had mild COVID-19 (a few samples of this study predate the infection). Cell type and time point are not known.

This sequence joins TRBV9 and TRBJ1-1; no firm D call. The V and J ends lost 4 bases and 5 bases respectively, with 12 bases between them. The CDR3 covers 13 residues. Germline assignment: CDR1 SGDLS and CDR2 YYNGEE. The CDR3 reads CASSSARETEAFF. Here the CDR3 DNA reads TGTGCCAGCAGCTCGGCCCGAGAAACTGAAGCTTTCTTT.

The V and J genes are TRBV20-1 and TRBJ2-3; the match to TRBD1 covers 7 bases. The CDR3 spans 14 residues. J gave up 6 bases and V 0 bases, and 6 bases lay outside the gene matches. Germline V CDR1 and CDR2: DFQATT, SNEGSKA (reference sequence). CDR3 coding DNA: TGCAGTGCTAGAGATCTACAGGGGACGGATACGCAGTATTTT. Amino acids: CSARDLQGTDTQYF.

This clonotype was seen a handful of times. The chain carries TRBV6-5 and TRBJ2-3; the D gene is possibly TRBD2 (6 bases). Trimming removed 1 base at V and 2 bases at J, with 13 bases between. Per the germline V gene, CDR1 is MNHEY and CDR2 is SVGAGI. This CDR3 is built from 16 residues. CDR3: CASSYFGTLSTDTQYF. The CDR3 nucleotides are TGTGCCAGCAGTTACTTCGGGACTCTATCCACAGATACGCAGTATTTT.

The chain carries TRBV6-2 or TRBV6-3 and TRBJ2-3; 9 nucleotides match TRBD1. The CDR3 runs 16 residues. V lost 0 bases, J lost 4 bases, and 5 bases stayed unmatched. Germline V gene sequence: CDR1 MNHEY, CDR2 SVGEGT. The chain's CDR3 is CASSYSGQGSADTQYF. The CDR3 DNA follows: TGTGCCAGCAGTTACTCAGGACAGGGGAGCGCAGATACGCAGTATTTT.

This clonotype was detected only a few times. The chain combines TRBV29-1 with TRBJ2-5; D remains ambiguous. The CDR3 length is 13 residues. The germline gives CDR1 SQVTM, CDR2 ANQGSEA. Trimming cost V 5 bases and J 4 bases, with 14 bases left between them. As DNA, the CDR3 is TGCAGCGTTAGAGGTCTGGGTCCAGAGACCCAGTACTTC. Its protein is CSVRGLGPETQYF.

The chain is built from TRBV9 and TRBJ2-6, with TRBD1 matching 8 bases. Germline V gene lookup returns CDR1 SGDLS and CDR2 YYNGEE. With 3 bases clipped from V and 4 bases from J, the junction kept 15 bases outside the gene matches. The CDR3 spans 19 residues. The DNA of the CDR3 is TGTGCCAGCAGCGCTCGGACAGGGATCGGGGCGATCGGGGCCAACGTCCTGACTTTC. Translation: CASSARTGIGAIGANVLTF. Together with reference TRBV9 and TRBJ2-6, the CDR3 gives the full variable domain: DSGVTQTPKHLITATGQRVTLRCSPRSGDLSVYWYQQSLDQGLQFLIQYYNGEERAKGNILERFSAQQFPDLHSELNLSSLELGDSALYFCASSARTGIGAIGANVLTFGAGSRLTVL.

This clonotype was found a few times. V and J are TRBV4-3 and TRBJ2-7; D is unclear. V dropped 0 bases and J dropped 3 bases, with 6 bases sitting between them. The germline V gene has CDR1 LGHNA and CDR2 YSLEER. The CDR3 sequence is 13 residues long. The CDR3 is CASSQDIYYEQYF. The CDR3 bases are TGCGCCAGCAGCCAAGATATCTACTACGAGCAGTACTTC.

The rearrangement joins TRBV11-3 to TRBJ1-6; D possibly corresponds to TRBD1 (5 bases). CDR1 and CDR2 from the germline V gene are SGHNT and YENEEA. The CDR3 spans 14 residues. V lost 5 bases and J 7 bases, leaving 12 bases between the germline ends. The CDR3 protein is CASSAGGSNSPLHF. The CDR3 nucleotides are TGTGCCAGCAGCGCGGGGGGGTCGAATTCACCCCTCCACTTT.

Comment on this clonotype: At one end the junction does not follow the germline gene, possibly because of a read error. The chain is built from TRBV2 and TRBJ1-6; D unresolved. In germline, CDR1 is SNHLY, CDR2 FYNNEI. The length of the CDR3 is 13 residues. This CDR3 reads CASRNTNAGKSTF. CDR3 coding DNA: TGTGCCAGCCGGAACACCAATGCAGGCAAATCAACCTTT.

Only a few counts were recorded for this clonotype. In DNA, the CDR3 is TGCAGTGCTAGCCGTGGAGGCGGGTCTGGGGCCAACGTCCTGACTTTC. Translated, it gives CSASRGGGSGANVLTF. V and J are TRBV20-1 and TRBJ2-6, with D maybe TRBD2 (5 bases). The CDR3 totals 16 residues. The germline V gene encodes CDR1 DFQATT and CDR2 SNEGSKA (reference sequence). The V end lost 3 bases, the J end lost 1 base, and 13 bases lay between the germline ends.

V gene TRBV3-1 combines with J gene TRBJ1-4; 9 bases line up with TRBD1. J was trimmed by 6 bases and V by 6 bases; bases with no gene match: 5. Germline lookup yields CDR1 LGHDT and CDR2 YNNKEL (reference sequence). The CDR3 is 14 amino acids. Here the CDR3 reads CASSPGQGYEKLFF. The CDR3 nucleotides are TGTGCCAGCAGTCCGGGACAGGGTTATGAAAAACTGTTTTTT.

This clonotype came up a few times. V gene TRBV10-3 combines with J gene TRBJ2-1, with no clear D. CDR1 ENHRY and CDR2 SYGVKD come from the germline V gene. The V end lost 7 bases, the J end lost 0 bases, and 10 bases lay between the germline ends. This CDR3 spans 14 amino acids. The CDR3 DNA sequence: TGTGCCATCACAGGTACAAGCTCCTACAATGAGCAGTTCTTC. Its translation: CAITGTSSYNEQFF.

J is TRBJ1-2 and V is TRBV7-2; possible D gene TRBD1, 6 bases. The CDR3 extends over 13 amino acids. Germline-derived CDR1 and CDR2 are SGHTA and FQGNSA. V lost 4 bases and J lost 4, with 10 bases in between. The CDR3 here is CASSSGQIYGYTF. For the CDR3, the DNA is TGTGCCAGCAGCTCGGGACAAATCTATGGCTACACCTTC.

At least ten counts were recorded for this clonotype. The chain couples TRBV4-2 to TRBJ2-1, with TRBD2 matching 9 bases. Looked up from germline, CDR1 is LGHNA and CDR2 is YNFKEQ. Losses at the gene ends were 1 base for V and 7 bases for J; bases not matched to a gene: 5. The CDR3 extends over 15 amino acids. The CDR3 DNA reads as TGTGCCAGCAGCCAAGGCAGCGGGGGGTGGAATGAGCAGTTCTTC. Amino acid sequence: CASSQGSGGWNEQFF.

This clonotype appeared a few times. This sequence joins TRBV5-1 and TRBJ2-6; 7 bases map to TRBD2. The CDR3 totals 18 residues. The V gene end was trimmed by 4 bases and the J gene end by 0 bases; junction bases not matched to a gene: 10. The V gene's germline CDR1 is SGHRS and CDR2 YFSETQ. CDR3 amino acids: CASSPAGDPSSGANVLTF. DNA of the CDR3: TGCGCCAGCAGCCCGGCGGGGGATCCGAGCTCTGGGGCCAACGTCCTGACTTTC.

This sequence joins TRBV28 and TRBJ2-7; 7 bases are a match to TRBD1. CDR1 MDHEN and CDR2 SYDVKM come from the germline V gene. CDR3 length: 16 residues. Trimming at V came to 5 bases and at J to 2 bases, leaving 12 bases not matched to a gene. The CDR3 sequence is CASSPVTGTRAYEQYV. The CDR3 nucleotides are TGTGCCAGCAGTCCCGTGACAGGGACCAGAGCCTACGAGCAGTACGTC.

The chain employs TRBV11-3 and TRBJ2-3; tentatively, D is TRBD2 (6 bases). The V gene's germline CDR1 is SGHNT and CDR2 YENEEA. V lost 3 bases, J lost 2 bases, and 9 bases lay in between. The CDR3 covers 14 residues. CDR3 in DNA: TGTGCCAGCAGCTTCGGGGGAGTCACAGATACGCAGTATTTT. This translates into CASSFGGVTDTQYF.

J is TRBJ1-3 and V is TRBV6-5, with D possibly being TRBD1 (5 bases). The V gene's germline CDR1 is MNHEY and CDR2 SVGAGI. V gave up 2 bases and J gave up 5 bases, with 13 bases separating them. This CDR3 region has 15 residues. CDR3 coding DNA: TGTGCCAGCAGTTACGGCTCGGACACCAGAAACACCATATATTTT. It codes for CASSYGSDTRNTIYF.

There are a few counts of this clonotype. The J gene is TRBJ1-1, the V gene TRBV29-1, with D perhaps matching TRBD1 (6 bases). The germline V and J ends were trimmed by 6 bases and 0 bases, with 17 bases remaining between them. CDR1 is SQVTM, CDR2 ANQGSEA, per germline. The CDR3 consists of 15 residues. The CDR3 DNA reads as TGCAGCGTCCCTAGACGGGGGGGCATGAACACTGAAGCTTTCTTT. This encodes CSVPRRGGMNTEAFF. The full variable domain, rest sourced from reference TRBV29-1 and TRBJ1-1, is SAVISQKPSRDICQRGTSLTIQCQVDSQVTMMFWYRQQPGQSLTLIATANQGSEATYESGFVIDKFPISRPNLTFSTLTVSNMSPEDSSIYLCSVPRRGGMNTEAFFGQGTRLTVV.

The rearrangement joins TRBV7-2 to TRBJ2-3, with 8 bases matching TRBD2. V gave up 5 bases and J gave up 4 bases; unmatched junction bases: 14. The CDR3 runs 17 residues. Looked up from germline, CDR1 is SGHTA and CDR2 is FQGNSA. The CDR3 DNA follows: TGTGCCAGCAGCCTAGTCGGGACTAGACATCTTCCAGATACGCAGTATTTT. Translation gives CASSLVGTRHLPDTQYF.

Here the CDR3 reads CASSFGMGTGELFF. The CDR3 nucleotides are TGTGCCAGCAGCTTCGGTATGGGCACCGGGGAGCTGTTTTTT. V gene TRBV7-3 combines with J gene TRBJ2-2, with unresolved D. CDR3 length: 14 residues. Germline V gene lookup returns CDR1 SGHTA and CDR2 FQGTGA. V shed 3 bases and J shed 4 bases, with 9 bases lying between them.